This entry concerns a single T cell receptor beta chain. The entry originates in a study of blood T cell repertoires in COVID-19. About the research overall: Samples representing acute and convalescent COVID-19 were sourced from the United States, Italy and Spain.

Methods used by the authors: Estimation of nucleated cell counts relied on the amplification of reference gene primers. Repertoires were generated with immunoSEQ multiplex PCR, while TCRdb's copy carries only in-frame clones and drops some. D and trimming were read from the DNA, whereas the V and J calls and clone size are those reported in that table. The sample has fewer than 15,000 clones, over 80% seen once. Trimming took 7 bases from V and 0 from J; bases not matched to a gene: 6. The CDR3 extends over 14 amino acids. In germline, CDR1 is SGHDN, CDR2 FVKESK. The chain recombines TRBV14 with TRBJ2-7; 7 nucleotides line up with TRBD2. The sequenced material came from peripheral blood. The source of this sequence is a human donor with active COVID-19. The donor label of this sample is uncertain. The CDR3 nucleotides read TGTGCCAGCAATCCCGGGGGGAACTCCTACGAGCAGTACTTC. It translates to CASNPGGNSYEQYF.